This TCR beta chain derives from a study of T cell responses to AZD1222 COVID-19 vaccine. The study, taken as a whole, reports: Receipt of two AZD1222 doses was followed by a rise in Spike-specific TCR breadth and depth. Within unmutated variant regions lay the reported targets of nearly half of spike-specific TCRs. Donors were largely white British and mainly female; clonal diversity was possibly underestimated.

Repertoires were generated with immunoSEQ multiplex PCR, while TCRdb's copy carries only in-frame clones and drops some. The sample lists about 79,000 clones; 70% to 90% were seen once. A word on this clone: Its specificity is not known.

CDR1 is SQVTM, CDR2 ANQGSEA, per germline. The CDR3 length is 14 residues. Trimming cost V 7 bases and J 12 bases, with 24 bases left between them. This sample comprised peripheral blood, obtained 28 days after the second AZD1222 dose. The chain links TRBV29-1 to TRBJ1-4; TRBD1 is a possible D gene (6 bases). The sequence was collected from an adult who received the AZD1222 COVID-19 vaccine. In nucleotides, the CDR3 is TGCAGCGGTTCCGAGCAGGGGAGGGGGTCGGAACTGTTTTTT. Residues: CSGSEQGRGSELFF.